This entry lists 18 T cell receptor beta chains sequenced from one sample in a study of T cells in women clearing cervical HPV infection. Clones were sequenced by immunoSEQ multiplex PCR, and TCRdb holds only the in-frame ones, with some missing. The table lists under 30,000 clones. Material: blood buffy coat. The receptors derive from a woman aged 18 to 75 with a cervical HPV16 infection that either progressed to CIN3+ or cleared (not recorded which).

Regarding this clone: Coverage ceases 3 residues before the CDR3 finishes, and the germline J gene fills in the end. The genes are TRBV7-2 and TRBJ2-7, with 7 positions matching TRBD2. The V segment lost 3 bases and the J segment 3 bases; nucleotides outside the gene matches: 8. This CDR3 region has 15 residues. Germline CDR1 SGHTA, CDR2 FQGNSA. CDR3: CASSFAWGGVYEQYF. The part of the CDR3 DNA that was read is TGTGCCAGCAGCTTTGCCTGGGGGGGGGTCTACGAG. Drawing the rest from reference TRBV7-2 and TRBJ2-7, the complete variable domain is GAGVSQSPSNKVTEKGKDVELRCDPISGHTALYWYRQSLGQGLEFLIYFQGNSAPDKSGLPSDRFSAERTGGSVSTLTIQRTQQEDSAVYLCASSFAWGGVYEQYFGPGTRLTVT.

This chain's CDR3 is CASSPMGLANTEAFF. The DNA read from the CDR3 is TGTGCCAGCAGCCCTATGGGACTGGCGAACACTGAA. The rearrangement joins TRBV12-3 or TRBV12-4 to TRBJ1-1; D might be TRBD1 (5 bases). The CDR3 is cut off 3 residues early in the read; its end comes from the germline J gene. V lost 6 bases and J lost 1, with 15 bases in between. The CDR3 runs 15 residues.

The CDR3 spells CAINTSGRPTDTQYF. The covered CDR3 bases are TGTGCCATCAATACTAGCGGGAGGCCCACAGATACG. This chain connects TRBV10-3 to TRBJ2-3; TRBD2 agrees at 12 bases. The CDR3 extends 3 residues past the end of the read, so its final part is completed from the germline J gene. CDR1 ENHRY and CDR2 SYGVKD come from the germline V gene. There are 15 residues in the CDR3. With V trimmed by 7 bases and J by 2 bases, 4 bases remained unmatched.

On this clone: Read data end 3 residues before the CDR3 end; the end is taken from the germline J gene. This chain uses TRBV5-1 with TRBJ1-2, with 7 bases identical to TRBD1. Trimming removed 4 bases from V and 4 bases from J; junction bases left unmatched: 4. CDR3 length: 13 amino acids. Looked up from germline, CDR1 is SGHRS and CDR2 is YFSETQ. CDR3 in amino acids: CASSGQVRYGYTF. CDR3 bases read: TGCGCCAGCAGCGGACAGGTCCGCTATGGC.

About this clone itself: The observed sequence ends 3 residues before the CDR3 terminus, with the missing tail filled in from the germline J gene. The chain recombines TRBV10-3 with TRBJ2-1; 11 bases match TRBD2. Germline values: CDR1 ENHRY, CDR2 SYGVKD. With V trimmed by 2 bases and J by 4 bases, 1 base remained unmatched. The CDR3 runs to 15 residues. This chain's CDR3 is CAISEGTSGYNEQFF. The CDR3 bases that were read are TGTGCCATCAGTGAGGGGACTAGCGGTTACAATGAG.

Points on this clone: The read halts 3 residues ahead of the CDR3 end, with the missing end drawn from the germline J gene. The chain joins TRBV19 to TRBJ2-3; 15 nucleotides agree with TRBD2. The CDR3 extends over 16 amino acids. The germline V gene encodes CDR1 LNHDA and CDR2 SQIVND (reference sequence). The J segment lost 3 bases and the V segment lost 7 bases, leaving 5 bases of the junction unmatched. CDR3 DNA, as far as it was read: TGTGCCAGTACCCCGGGACTAGCGGGAGGTACAGATACG. Encoded protein: CASTPGLAGGTDT. The whole CDR3 sequence is CASTPGLAGGTDTQYF.

Concerning this clone itself: The read ends 3 residues shy of where the CDR3 ends; the end is completed using the germline J gene. This chain links TRBV5-1 with TRBJ1-4; 9 bases align to TRBD1. Trimming cost V 0 bases and J 7 bases; bases outside gene matches: 10. Per germline, CDR1 SGHRS and CDR2 YFSETQ. The CDR3 runs 17 residues. The DNA read from the CDR3 is TGCGCCAGCAGCTTGGGGACCACAGGGGGCGGTGGTGAAAAA. Protein product: CASSLGTTGGGGEK. The whole CDR3 sequence reads CASSLGTTGGGGEKLFF.

Concerning this clone: The read finishes 3 residues shy of the CDR3 end, and the germline J gene is used to complete it. The chain has TRBV7-9 and TRBJ2-1, with D hard to call. Trimming removed 3 bases at V and 0 bases at J, with 9 bases between. Per germline, CDR1 SEHNR and CDR2 FQNEAQ (reference sequence). There are 15 residues in the CDR3. The DNA read from the CDR3 is TGTGCCAGCAGCTTTCCCGGTAGCTCCTACAATGAG. Translation gives CASSFPGSSYNE. The CDR3 in its entirety is CASSFPGSSYNEQFF.

On this clone: Coverage ceases 3 residues before the CDR3 finishes, and the germline J gene fills in the end. J is TRBJ1-2 and V is TRBV6-2 or TRBV6-3, with D unclear. CDR1 and CDR2 from the germline V gene are MNHEY and SVGEGT. The CDR3 runs to 14 residues. V dropped 0 bases and J dropped 3 bases, with 8 bases sitting between them. The CDR3 protein is CASSYSKQHYGYTF. Partial CDR3 DNA: TGTGCCAGCAGTTACTCGAAACAGCACTATGGC.

As to this clone: One end of the junction does not line up with germline, which may come from a read error. The read terminates 3 residues ahead of where the CDR3 ends, so the germline J gene completes it. The chain recombines TRBV20-1 with TRBJ2-2, with 9 bases identical to TRBD2. Per the germline V gene, CDR1 is DFQATT and CDR2 is SNEGSKA (reference sequence). This CDR3 is built from 15 residues. This CDR3 reads CSAHRRGGPVGGLFF. The DNA read from the CDR3 is TGCAGTGCCCATCGGCGGGGGGGCCCGGTTGGGGGG.

For this clone: The sequenced fragment ends 3 residues before the CDR3 boundary, so the rest is inferred from the germline J gene. This chain connects TRBV5-4 to TRBJ1-2; D unresolved. V lost 0 bases to trimming and J lost 4 bases, with 13 bases between them. Germline values: CDR1 SGHNT, CDR2 YYREEE (reference sequence). This CDR3 is 15 amino acids long. The CDR3 is CASSLDEDRGYGYTF. The covered CDR3 bases are TGTGCCAGCAGCTTGGATGAGGATCGGGGCTATGGC.

The CDR3 loop is CASSDPGQGADEQYF. CDR3 DNA, as far as it was read: TGCGCCAGCAGCGATCCCGGACAGGGGGCCGACGAG. V is TRBV5-1 and J is TRBJ2-7; 11 positions match TRBD1. Sequencing ends 3 residues short of the CDR3 end; the germline J gene provides the rest. Per the germline V gene, CDR1 is SGHRS and CDR2 is YFSETQ. Trimming removed 4 bases from V and 5 bases from J; junction bases left unmatched: 8. The CDR3 loop spans 15 amino acids.

In regard to this clone: The CDR3 end lies 3 residues beyond the end of the read and is filled in from the germline J gene. The V and J genes are TRBV5-1 and TRBJ1-2, with D possibly TRBD1 on 5 matching bases. The CDR3 runs 16 residues. Germline lookup yields CDR1 SGHRS and CDR2 YFSETQ. The CDR3 DNA, read in part, is TGCGCCAGCAGCCCGGAACCGGGACTAGCGTACAATGAC. The encoded protein is CASSPEPGLAYND. The full CDR3 is CASSPEPGLAYNDYTF.

Points on this clone: The observed sequence ends 3 residues before the CDR3 terminus, with the missing tail filled in from the germline J gene. V is TRBV5-1 and J is TRBJ2-7; tentatively, D is TRBD1 or TRBD2 (7 bases each). The CDR3 has 15 amino acids. Germline CDR1 reads SGHRS; CDR2 reads YFSETQ. V lost 4 bases, J lost 2 bases, and 16 bases lay in between. The sequenced CDR3 bases are TGCGCCAGCAGCCCCCGGAGCGGGACAGCCTACGAG. Translated, it gives CASSPRSGTAYE. The entire CDR3 reads CASSPRSGTAYEQYF.

As concerns this clone: The sequenced fragment ends 3 residues before the CDR3 boundary, so the rest is inferred from the germline J gene. The genes are TRBV7-6 and TRBJ2-7, with 10 bases that match TRBD1. The CDR3 consists of 14 residues. The V segment lost 3 bases and the J segment 4 bases; nucleotides outside the gene matches: 3. Germline V lookup: CDR1 SGHVS, CDR2 FNYEAQ. The covered CDR3 bases are TGTGCCAGCAGCTTGGGGACAGGGGCTTACGAG. Amino acid sequence: CASSLGTGAYE. The whole CDR3 protein reads CASSLGTGAYEQYF.

In regard to this clone: The read terminates 3 residues ahead of where the CDR3 ends, so the germline J gene completes it. This chain uses TRBV5-1 with TRBJ2-5; 9 nucleotides align to TRBD1. The CDR3 spans 14 residues. V lost 7 bases, J lost 6 bases, and 10 bases stayed unmatched. Germline CDR1 and CDR2: SGHRS and YFSETQ. Partial CDR3 DNA: TGCGCCAGCTTACCCGGGACAGGGAGCCAGACC. As protein: CASLPGTGSQT. The full CDR3 is CASLPGTGSQTQYF.

About this clone itself: The read finishes 3 residues shy of the CDR3 end, and the germline J gene is used to complete it. The V gene is TRBV29-1, the J gene TRBJ2-3; TRBD1 aligns across 11 bases. With 8 bases clipped from V and 6 bases from J, the junction kept 7 bases outside the gene matches. The CDR3 sequence is 13 residues long. Germline CDR1 and CDR2: SQVTM and ANQGSEA. The part of the CDR3 DNA that was read is TGCAGCCTATGGGACAGGGGGAAGGATACG. Protein product: CSLWDRGKDT. The whole CDR3 protein is CSLWDRGKDTQYF.

For this clone: Sequencing ends 3 residues short of the CDR3 end; the germline J gene provides the rest. This rearrangement joins TRBV18 to TRBJ1-2, with D maybe TRBD1 (5 bases). The CDR3 has 12 amino acids. From germline, CDR1 is KGHSH and CDR2 LQKENI. The sequenced CDR3 bases are TGTGCCAGCTCACCATCCGGACACAGC. It translates to CASSPSGHS. The entire CDR3 is CASSPSGHSYTF.